The text below deals with one T cell receptor beta chain. Deep-level running was used for the assay. Produced via immunoSEQ multiplex PCR; TCRdb's table is partial and in-frame only. Of approximately 2,000,000 clones in the sample, 85% to 95% were seen once. This specimen comes from a study of shared clonotypes between healthy human individuals. The material sequenced was naive CD4+ T cells from PBMCs. Subset in this sample: CD45RA+ positively selected. The receptor was isolated from a man aged 18 to 35 in good health. Some clones in this sample may be carry-over from other donors' samples.

The CDR3 protein is CASSSRTTAETQYF. The CDR3 bases are TGTGCCAGCAGCTCACGGACTACCGCGGAAACGCAGTATTTT. This rearrangement joins TRBV11-2 to TRBJ2-3; possibly TRBD2 for D (6 bases). The V gene lost 4 bases and the J gene lost 9 bases, with 17 bases spanning the gap. This CDR3 has 14 residues. Germline lookup yields CDR1 SGHAT and CDR2 FQNNGV.